These 26 T cell receptor beta chains originate from one sample sequenced in a study of yellow fever vaccine responses in identical twins. TCRdb reprocessed the RT-PCR reads with MiXCR, giving one entry per CDR3 protein. This sample has around 660 distinct CDR3 sequences, with 75% to 85% found just once. The material was T cells from blood (PBMCs), unsorted or a sorted subset (not recorded which), obtained before or after yellow fever vaccination (not recorded which). These receptors all come from a female donor who received the yellow fever vaccine.

The rearrangement uses TRBV15 and TRBJ1-2; tentative D call: TRBD1 (5 bases). Trimming took off 0 bases at V and 8 bases at J, with 19 bases between the two ends. Germline CDR1 and CDR2: LNHNV and YYDKDF (reference sequence). The CDR3 length is 16 residues. DNA for the CDR3: TGTGCCACCAGCAGAGATTGGACCGGGACGAGAGAGGGCTACACCTTC. Translating gives CATSRDWTGTREGYTF.

The gene calls are TRBV11-1 and TRBJ2-1, with TRBD2 matching 9 bases. Per germline, CDR1 SGHAT and CDR2 FQDESV (reference sequence). CDR3 length: 13 amino acids. V was pared by 3 bases and J by 7 bases, with 1 base of the junction left unmatched. The chain's CDR3 is CASSLSGGNEQFF. Written as DNA, the CDR3 is TGTGCCAGCAGCTTGAGCGGGGGGAATGAGCAGTTCTTC.

This chain uses TRBV5-6 with TRBJ2-5; no reliable D call. The CDR3 loop spans 14 amino acids. V shed 1 base and J shed 4 bases, with 11 bases lying between them. Germline V lookup: CDR1 SGHDT, CDR2 YYEEEE. The CDR3 nucleotides are TGTGCCAGCAGCTTGTCCTGGAACCGAGAGACCCAGTACTTC. Translated: CASSLSWNRETQYF.

The gene calls are TRBV11-2 and TRBJ2-3; no definite D call. This CDR3 contains 13 residues. Germline CDR1 is SGHAT and CDR2 is FQNNGV. Trimming took 1 base from V and 2 from J, leaving 4 bases between them. The CDR3 loop is CASSLVVTDTQYF. The CDR3 DNA reads TGTGCCAGCAGCTTAGTGGTCACAGATACGCAGTATTTT.

This clonotype was detected only once. The chain uses TRBV15 and TRBJ2-1; maybe TRBD1 (5 bases). Germline-derived CDR1 and CDR2 are LNHNV and YYDKDF (reference sequence). Trimming took 3 bases from V and 8 from J, leaving 11 bases between them. The CDR3 is 13 residues long. In DNA, the CDR3 is TGTGCCACCAGCAGGGGCAGGGCGGATGAGCAGTTCTTC. Amino acids: CATSRGRADEQFF.

This clonotype was detected a few times. This sequence joins TRBV5-1 and TRBJ2-2, with TRBD1 matching 10 bases. V was pared by 4 bases and J by 1 base, with 4 bases of the junction left unmatched. CDR3 length: 16 residues. Germline V gives CDR1 SGHRS, CDR2 YFSETQ. This chain's CDR3 is CASSIRTGGNTGELFF. The CDR3 nucleotides read TGCGCCAGCAGCATACGGACAGGGGGGAACACCGGGGAGCTGTTTTTT.

The chain combines TRBV6-1 with TRBJ2-7, with 7 bases lining up with TRBD1. This CDR3 spans 13 amino acids. J lost 2 bases, V lost 7 bases, and 5 bases had no gene match. The germline CDR1 and CDR2 sequences are MNHNS and SASEGT. CDR3 residues: CASTAQGTYEQYF. The CDR3 DNA follows: TGTGCCAGCACCGCACAGGGGACCTACGAGCAGTACTTC.

Only a few counts were recorded for this clonotype. The chain is built from TRBV4-1 and TRBJ1-2; D unclear. CDR1 and CDR2 from the germline V gene are MGHRA and YSYEKL. V was shortened by 0 bases and J by 2 bases, with 13 bases between the two germline ends. The CDR3 is 16 amino acids. The CDR3 DNA sequence: TGCGCCAGCAGCCAAGAGTGGGCCACGAGAAACTATGGCTACACCTTC. It specifies CASSQEWATRNYGYTF.

This chain joins TRBV15 and TRBJ2-7; the D gene is possibly TRBD1 (5 bases). This CDR3 has 13 amino acids. The V end lost 4 bases, the J end lost 1 base, and 8 bases lay between the germline ends. CDR1 and CDR2 from the germline V gene are LNHNV and YYDKDF (reference sequence). In nucleotides, the CDR3 is TGTGCCACCAGCACCGGACATTCCTACGAGCAGTACTTC. It codes for CATSTGHSYEQYF.

The V and J genes are TRBV4-1 and TRBJ1-3, with unresolved D. The CDR3 contains 15 residues. Per germline, CDR1 MGHRA and CDR2 YSYEKL. The V gene lost 4 bases and the J gene lost 4 bases, with 14 bases spanning the gap. The CDR3 coding sequence is TGCGCCAGCAGCCGCACCGCAGGTATCGGAAACACCATATATTTT. Protein product: CASSRTAGIGNTIYF.

The V call is TRBV10-1, the J call TRBJ1-2; D not certain. Trimming removed 3 bases at V and 4 bases at J, with 9 bases between. Germline V lookup: CDR1 WNHNN, CDR2 SYGVQD (reference sequence). CDR3 size: 13 residues. The CDR3 sequence: CASSEISGYGYTF. CDR3 bases: TGCGCCAGCAGTGAAATAAGCGGCTATGGCTACACCTTC.

This clonotype has only a few counts. The chain recombines TRBV5-6 with TRBJ1-2; weak D call: TRBD1 (5 bases). The germline V and J ends were trimmed by 5 bases and 4 bases, with 15 bases remaining between them. Germline CDR1 SGHDT, CDR2 YYEEEE. There are 14 residues in the CDR3. For the CDR3, the DNA is TGTGCCAGCAGGGGGACGGGGAAACTCTATGGCTACACCTTC. Encoded protein: CASRGTGKLYGYTF. Full variable domain (remainder filled in from reference TRBV5-6 and TRBJ1-2): DAGVTQSPTHLIKTRGQQVTLRCSPKSGHDTVSWYQQALGQGPQFIFQYYEEEERQRGNFPDRFSGHQFPNYSSELNVNALLLGDSALYLCASRGTGKLYGYTFGSGTRLTVV.

This clonotype was observed a handful of times. This sequence joins TRBV21-1 and TRBJ1-5; the table's TRBD1 call for D was not verified on the DNA. TRBV21-1 is an annotated pseudogene. This CDR3 is built from 16 residues. Written as DNA, the CDR3 is TGTGCCAGCAGCAAAGAGGCCCCCGATAGCAATCAGCCCCAGCATTTT. Encoded protein: CASSKEAPDSNQPQHF.

This chain connects TRBV9 to TRBJ2-2, with unresolved D. Germline CDR1 reads SGDLS; CDR2 reads YYNGEE. This CDR3 is built from 15 residues. V was pared by 4 bases and J by 1 base, with 11 bases between. CDR3 nucleotide sequence: TGTGCCAGCAGCCCACGGACGGGGAACACCGGGGAGCTGTTTTTT. Encoded protein: CASSPRTGNTGELFF. Drawing the rest from reference TRBV9 and TRBJ2-2, the complete variable domain is DSGVTQTPKHLITATGQRVTLRCSPRSGDLSVYWYQQSLDQGLQFLIQYYNGEERAKGNILERFSAQQFPDLHSELNLSSLELGDSALYFCASSPRTGNTGELFFGEGSRLTVL.

The chain recombines TRBV15 with TRBJ2-7; D unclear. CDR3 size: 13 residues. Germline lookup yields CDR1 LNHNV and CDR2 YYDKDF (reference sequence). Trimming took off 4 bases at V and 0 bases at J, with 7 bases between the two ends. This chain's CDR3 is CATSMASSYEQYF. CDR3 nucleotides: TGTGCCACCAGCATGGCGAGCTCCTACGAGCAGTACTTC.

This clonotype was observed once. J is TRBJ2-3 and V is TRBV6-2 or TRBV6-3, with D uncertain. Germline assignment: CDR1 MNHEY and CDR2 SVGEGT. V was trimmed by 5 bases and J by 5 bases, leaving 5 bases between them. CDR3 length equals 11 residues. In DNA, the CDR3 is TGTGCCAGCAGTCCCCAAGATACGCAGTATTTT. Translation: CASSPQDTQYF.

This rearrangement joins TRBV7-6 to TRBJ2-1; D ambiguous. With 7 bases removed from V and 6 bases from J, the gap between germline ends came to 7 bases. Germline values: CDR1 SGHVS, CDR2 FNYEAQ. The CDR3 covers 11 residues. CDR3 amino acids: CASNLGNEQFF. CDR3 nucleotide sequence: TGTGCCAGCAACCTCGGCAATGAGCAGTTCTTC.

V usage is TRBV7-3 and J usage is TRBJ2-1; a possible D gene is TRBD2 (6 bases). The CDR3 contains 15 residues. The V gene's germline CDR1 is SGHTA and CDR2 FQGTGA. V lost 0 bases and J lost 3, with 9 bases in between. The CDR3 region is CASSLTAGYYNEQFF. The CDR3 nucleotides are TGTGCCAGCAGCTTAACGGCGGGATACTACAATGAGCAGTTCTTC.

This clonotype turned up a few times. The chain is built from TRBV15 and TRBJ1-2; perhaps TRBD1 as D (5 bases). Germline CDR1 LNHNV, CDR2 YYDKDF (reference sequence). The CDR3 sequence is 14 residues long. V was clipped by 0 bases and J by 4 bases, with 9 bases between them. The CDR3 loop is CATSREQGAYGYTF. The CDR3 DNA is TGTGCCACCAGCAGAGAACAAGGGGCCTATGGCTACACCTTC.

The chain joins TRBV11-1 to TRBJ2-7; the D is unclear. Deletions cut 2 bases from V and 4 bases from J, with 9 bases between. The CDR3 spans 13 residues. The germline CDR1 and CDR2 sequences are SGHAT and FQDESV (reference sequence). The CDR3 region has the DNA TGTGCCAGCAGCTTATTGCCAGATTACGAGCAGTACTTC. Amino acid sequence: CASSLLPDYEQYF.

This clonotype has just one count. The rearrangement joins TRBV19 to TRBJ2-1, with 8 bases identical to TRBD2. The CDR3 totals 15 residues. The germline V gene encodes CDR1 LNHDA and CDR2 SQIVND (reference sequence). V lost 6 bases and J lost 4; bases outside the gene matches: 8. CDR3 DNA sequence: TGTGCCAGTAGGCCGCTAGCGGGTTTTTACAATGAGCAGTTCTTC. Its protein is CASRPLAGFYNEQFF.

A word on this clonotype: Germline and junction disagree at one end, which may indicate a read error. The chain is built from TRBV7-7 and TRBJ1-1; D gene unclear. CDR3 length equals 13 residues. From germline, CDR1 is SSHAT and CDR2 FNYEAQ (reference sequence). CDR3 protein: CASSLATSTEAFF. For the CDR3, the DNA is TGTGCTAGCAGCTTGGCCACGAGCACTGAAGCTTTCTTT.

V gene TRBV6-5 combines with J gene TRBJ2-7; 8 bases are shared with TRBD2. This CDR3 contains 14 residues. The germline gives CDR1 MNHEY, CDR2 SVGAGI. The V segment lost 2 bases and the J segment 10 bases; nucleotides outside the gene matches: 10. The CDR3 DNA follows: TGTGCCAGCAGTTACCGTCAGGCGGGGGGCAGCCAGTACTTC. This codes for CASSYRQAGGSQYF.

The chain joins TRBV9 to TRBJ2-3; no clear D gene. V dropped 0 bases and J dropped 3 bases, with 8 bases sitting between them. The CDR3 extends over 14 amino acids. Germline-derived CDR1 and CDR2 are SGDLS and YYNGEE. CDR3 protein: CASSVEGLTDTQYF. CDR3 nucleotides: TGTGCCAGCAGCGTAGAGGGCCTTACAGATACGCAGTATTTT.

This clonotype was detected a few times. This rearrangement joins TRBV4-1 to TRBJ1-5; 8 bases map to TRBD1. The CDR3 loop spans 15 amino acids. V was clipped by 3 bases and J by 1 base; unmatched bases: 2. The germline CDR1 and CDR2 sequences are MGHRA and YSYEKL. The CDR3 bases are TGCGCCAGCAGCCACAGACAGGGGAGCAATCAGCCCCAGCATTTT. It translates to CASSHRQGSNQPQHF.

The genes are TRBV4-3 and TRBJ2-5; unclear D gene. The CDR3 covers 15 residues. Germline V gene lookup returns CDR1 LGHNA and CDR2 YSLEER. Trimming took off 0 bases at V and 5 bases at J, with 13 bases between the two ends. The CDR3 here is CASSQESGSAETQYF. Here the CDR3 DNA reads TGCGCCAGCAGCCAAGAATCGGGCAGCGCGGAGACCCAGTACTTC.